Following are 27 T cell receptor beta chains from one sample sequenced in a study of OX40 agonist ivuxolimab in advanced cancers. Method: immunoSEQ multiplex PCR; TCRdb's copy keeps in-frame clones and lacks some. The data show over 25,000 clones, about 73% seen once. The material was CD4+ or CD8+ T cells sorted from blood, obtained in a trial of the OX40 agonist ivuxolimab. Source of these receptors: an adult with an advanced solid tumor such as melanoma, head and neck, liver or kidney cancer.

The V call is TRBV5-1, the J call TRBJ1-2; maybe TRBD1 (6 bases). V was clipped by 4 bases and J by 4 bases, with 11 bases between them. The CDR3 is 13 residues long. CDR1 and CDR2 from the germline V gene are SGHRS and YFSETQ. The CDR3 region has the DNA TGCGCCAGCAGCCCGGGACACCTCTATGGCTACACCTTC. It specifies CASSPGHLYGYTF.

The chain is built from TRBV9 and TRBJ1-4, with D possibly matching TRBD1 (6 bases). Germline V gene sequence: CDR1 SGDLS, CDR2 YYNGEE. The V end was cut by 4 bases, the J end by 11 bases, with 18 bases between. The CDR3 is 14 residues long. The CDR3 is CASSPAQVQGKLFF. DNA for the CDR3: TGTGCCAGCAGCCCCGCACAGGTCCAGGGGAAACTGTTTTTT.

The rearrangement uses TRBV7-8 and TRBJ2-2, with D tentatively TRBD1 (5 bases). The CDR3 is 17 amino acids. V was trimmed by 0 bases and J by 6 bases, leaving 17 bases between them. Germline V gene data show CDR1 as SGHVS and CDR2 as FQNEAQ. The CDR3 bases are TGTGCCAGCAGCTTAGCGGCAGGACAAACCAAGGCCGGGGAGCTGTTTTTT. Its translation: CASSLAAGQTKAGELFF.

This chain connects TRBV14 to TRBJ1-1, with D perhaps TRBD1 (5 bases). Trimming cost V 4 bases and J 8 bases, with 20 bases left between them. The CDR3 is made up of 15 amino acids. CDR1 is SGHDN, CDR2 FVKESK, per germline. The CDR3 DNA is TGTGCCAGCAGCCCGAGGACCGGGACGCAGGGAGAAGCTTTCTTT. It specifies CASSPRTGTQGEAFF.

The chain has TRBV6-5 and TRBJ1-3; TRBD1 matches 7 bases. Germline trimming cut 3 bases from V and 2 bases from J; bases unmatched to any gene: 1. The CDR3 is made up of 14 amino acids. Germline V lookup: CDR1 MNHEY, CDR2 SVGAGI. CDR3 region: CASSYGTAGNTIYF. CDR3 DNA sequence: TGTGCCAGCAGTTATGGGACAGCTGGAAACACCATATATTTT.

V is TRBV12-5 and J is TRBJ1-5, with unresolved D. The length of the CDR3 is 14 residues. Trimming left V 1 base short and J 0 bases short, with 4 bases between. Germline V gene lookup returns CDR1 LGHNT and CDR2 FRNRAP. Here the CDR3 DNA reads TGTGCTAGTGGTTTGGAGGCTAGCAATCAGCCCCAGCATTTT. Translating it yields CASGLEASNQPQHF. The variable domain in full, with the rest retrieved from reference TRBV12-5 and TRBJ1-5, is DARVTQTPRHKVTEMGQEVTMRCQPILGHNTVFWYRQTMMQGLELLAYFRNRAPLDDSGMPKDRFSAEMPDATLATLKIQPSEPRDSAVYFCASGLEASNQPQHFGDGTRLSIL.

The rearrangement uses TRBV6-1 and TRBJ2-3; D may correspond to TRBD1 or TRBD2 (5 bases each). The CDR3 loop spans 14 amino acids. The germline gives CDR1 MNHNS, CDR2 SASEGT. V was pared by 7 bases and J by 2 bases, with 13 bases between. Here the CDR3 DNA reads TGTGCCAGCATCATCGGGGCGTTCACAGATACGCAGTATTTT. Translation gives CASIIGAFTDTQYF.

This clone showed up just a few times. CDR3 residues: CASGLGRNTEAFF. The CDR3 DNA reads as TGTGCTAGTGGGTTAGGGCGTAACACTGAAGCTTTCTTT. The chain carries TRBV12-5 and TRBJ1-1; D is undetermined. V gave up 6 bases and J gave up 2 bases, with 10 bases separating them. The CDR3 covers 13 residues. CDR1 and CDR2 (germline): LGHNT, FRNRAP.

The rearrangement joins TRBV6-1 to TRBJ1-2; TRBD1 might be the D (6 bases). This CDR3 contains 15 residues. V was pared by 6 bases and J by 2 bases, with 16 bases between. Per germline, CDR1 MNHNS and CDR2 SASEGT. CDR3 DNA: TGTGCCAGCAGGCCTACGACAGGTTCCAACTATGGCTACACCTTC. Translation gives CASRPTTGSNYGYTF.

This chain connects TRBV15 to TRBJ1-5; 9 nucleotides line up with TRBD1. CDR3 length: 15 amino acids. V lost 6 bases, J lost 7 bases, and 10 bases stayed unmatched. Germline loops: CDR1 LNHNV, CDR2 YYDKDF (reference sequence). CDR3 sequence reads: CATRLDRGGNQPQHF. The DNA of the CDR3 is TGTGCCACCAGATTGGACAGGGGAGGAAACCAGCCCCAGCATTTT.

V gene TRBV29-1 combines with J gene TRBJ2-5; 7 bases are shared with TRBD2. CDR1 and CDR2 from the germline V gene are SQVTM and ANQGSEA. V gave up 4 bases and J gave up 6 bases; unmatched junction bases: 5. This CDR3 has 12 residues. The CDR3 region is CSVAGGRKTQYF. The CDR3 DNA reads TGCAGCGTTGCGGGGGGTAGGAAGACCCAGTACTTC.

V gene TRBV19 combines with J gene TRBJ1-4; D not certain. This CDR3 is 14 amino acids long. V was trimmed by 5 bases and J by 4 bases, leaving 11 bases between them. CDR1 is LNHDA, CDR2 SQIVND, per germline (reference sequence). The DNA for the CDR3 is TGTGCCAGTAGTCTTATTCCCTTTAATGAAAAACTGTTTTTT. Encoded protein: CASSLIPFNEKLFF.

This clone showed up just a few times. The chain couples TRBV9 to TRBJ1-1, with D perhaps TRBD1 (6 bases). CDR3 length: 16 amino acids. Per germline, CDR1 SGDLS and CDR2 YYNGEE. V was clipped by 2 bases and J by 1 base, with 15 bases between them. CDR3 nucleotides: TGTGCCAGCAGCGTTCACGGTGGGGGACAGAACACTGAAGCTTTCTTT. It is translated as CASSVHGGGQNTEAFF.

On this clone: One end of the junction is discordant with germline, which a read error may explain. This sequence joins TRBV2 and TRBJ1-1, with D possibly being TRBD1 (6 bases). The CDR3 covers 11 residues. The germline V gene encodes CDR1 SNHLY and CDR2 FYNNEI. As DNA, the CDR3 is TGTGCCAGCAGCAGACCCAAGGGACACTTTTTT. It yields the protein CASSRPKGHFF.

The rearrangement links TRBV7-9 to TRBJ1-2; D not certain. The germline V gene encodes CDR1 SEHNR and CDR2 FQNEAQ (reference sequence). Trimming cost V 8 bases and J 4 bases, with 8 bases left between them. This CDR3 is 11 amino acids long. As DNA, the CDR3 is TGTGCCAGCGGGGAGGGCTATGGCTACACCTTC. It yields the protein CASGEGYGYTF. Using reference TRBV7-9 and TRBJ1-2 for the parts outside the CDR3, the full variable domain is DTGVSQNPRHKITKRGQNVTFRCDPISEHNRLYWYRQTLGQGPEFLTYFQNEAQLEKSRLLSDRFSAERPKGSFSTLEIQRTEQGDSAMYLCASGEGYGYTFGSGTRLTVV.

This clone was seen a handful of times. The chain recombines TRBV5-3 with TRBJ2-3; D perhaps matches TRBD1 (5 bases). TRBV5-3 is flagged as an ORF with uncertain function. There are 14 residues in the CDR3. V dropped 4 bases and J dropped 4 bases, with 13 bases sitting between them. The CDR3 DNA reads TGTGCCAGAAGCGCAGGGTGGAGAGCAGATACGCAGTATTTT. Protein: CARSAGWRADTQYF.

The chain joins TRBV19 to TRBJ1-5; a possible D gene is TRBD1 (6 bases). Germline loops: CDR1 LNHDA, CDR2 SQIVND (reference sequence). CDR3 length equals 19 residues. The V end was cut by 3 bases, the J end by 1 base, with 22 bases between. In nucleotides, the CDR3 is TGTGCCAGTAGTATCTCCCCTTTGGACAGCTTCTTGAGCAATCAGCCCCAGCATTTT. It yields the protein CASSISPLDSFLSNQPQHF.

The chain employs TRBV27 and TRBJ1-1, with 9 bases aligning to TRBD1. V lost 5 bases to trimming and J lost 6 bases; unmatched junction nucleotides: 10. CDR3 length: 15 residues. Germline-derived CDR1 and CDR2 are MNHEY and SMNVEV (reference sequence). The CDR3 nucleotides are TGTGCCAGCAGTCGCTCCGGGACAGGGTGGGCTGAAGCTTTCTTT. Amino acid sequence: CASSRSGTGWAEAFF.

The V gene is TRBV18, the J gene TRBJ2-5; 13 nucleotides match TRBD2. The CDR3 contains 15 residues. The germline V gene encodes CDR1 KGHSH and CDR2 LQKENI. V was clipped by 0 bases and J by 5 bases; unmatched bases: 0. This chain's CDR3 is CASSPPGLAGETQYF. DNA for the CDR3: TGTGCCAGCTCACCACCGGGACTAGCGGGGGAGACCCAGTACTTC.

The V and J genes are TRBV5-1 and TRBJ1-4; D is unresolved. Trimming cost V 1 base and J 1 base, with 8 bases left between them. CDR1 is SGHRS and CDR2 is YFSETQ in the germline V gene. The CDR3 is 15 amino acids. The CDR3 coding sequence is TGCGCCAGCAGCTTGACCCCCAAAACTAATGAAAAACTGTTTTTT. The encoded protein is CASSLTPKTNEKLFF.

The CDR3 sequence: CATSRGVSTEAFF. CDR3 nucleotide sequence: TGTGCCACCAGCAGAGGGGTGAGCACTGAAGCTTTCTTT. The V gene is TRBV15, the J gene TRBJ1-1; no reliable D call. The V gene lost 1 base and the J gene lost 4 bases, with 7 bases spanning the gap. Germline CDR1 reads LNHNV; CDR2 reads YYDKDF (reference sequence). The CDR3 spans 13 residues. The entire variable domain, with the rest obtained from reference TRBV15 and TRBJ1-1, is as follows: DAMVIQNPRYQVTQFGKPVTLSCSQTLNHNVMYWYQQKSSQAPKLLFHYYDKDFNNEADTPDNFQSRRPNTSFCFLDIRSPGLGDTAMYLCATSRGVSTEAFFGQGTRLTVV.

Note on this clone: The junction departs from germline at one end; a sequencing error may be responsible. V usage is TRBV5-8 and J usage is TRBJ2-3; D is perhaps TRBD2 (5 bases). Germline loops: CDR1 SGHTS, CDR2 YDEGEE. CDR3 length: 11 residues. This CDR3 reads CASRTLNVGVF. In DNA form, the CDR3 reads TGTGCCAGCCGAACTCTGAACGTCGGGGTTTTT.

This clone was detected a few times. The chain carries TRBV21-1 and TRBJ2-7; TRBD1 was called by the table and not checked on the DNA. TRBV21-1 is a pseudogene locus. The CDR3 loop spans 14 amino acids. The CDR3 DNA reads as TGTGCCAGCAGCAAAGCAGGACAGGGAGATGAGCAGTACGTC. Amino acids: CASSKAGQGDEQYV.

The chain joins TRBV28 to TRBJ1-4; TRBD1 might be the D (5 bases). V dropped 2 bases and J dropped 14 bases, with 15 bases sitting between them. Germline values: CDR1 MDHEN, CDR2 SYDVKM. The CDR3 has 13 residues. DNA for the CDR3: TGTGCCAGCAGTTTACATCCGGGGTGGGGCCTGTTTTTT. This encodes CASSLHPGWGLFF. Variable domain in full (rest from reference TRBV28 and TRBJ1-4): DVKVTQSSRYLVKRTGEKVFLECVQDMDHENMFWYRQDPGLGLRLIYFSYDVKMKEKGDIPEGYSVSREKKERFSLILESASTNQTSMYLCASSLHPGWGLFFGSGTQLSVL.

The chain couples TRBV6-5 to TRBJ2-5; D uncertain. The CDR3 is 13 residues long. Germline CDR1 reads MNHEY; CDR2 reads SVGAGI. V was shortened by 10 bases and J by 7 bases, with 19 bases between the two germline ends. The chain's CDR3 is CATTPAGWMTQYF. CDR3 nucleotide sequence: TGTGCCACGACCCCAGCCGGGTGGATGACCCAGTACTTC.

The chain employs TRBV19 and TRBJ1-5; D remains ambiguous. In germline, CDR1 is LNHDA, CDR2 SQIVND (reference sequence). V shed 5 bases and J shed 5 bases, with 16 bases lying between them. The CDR3 sequence is 15 residues long. The CDR3 nucleotides are TGTGCCAGTAGTGCCACCGAATACGGGTATCAGCCCCAGCATTTT. This translates into CASSATEYGYQPQHF.

In this sample, this clone turned up a few times. The CDR3 nucleotides are TGTGCCAGCAGTTCACACTATTTGACAGGGGTAATTGACATGAACACTGAAGCTTTCTTT. It yields the protein CASSSHYLTGVIDMNTEAFF. The chain joins TRBV28 to TRBJ1-1; 8 bases map to TRBD1. The CDR3 totals 20 residues. Germline V lookup: CDR1 MDHEN, CDR2 SYDVKM. Germline trimming cut 4 bases from V and 0 bases from J; bases unmatched to any gene: 19.